Listed below are T cell receptor beta chains from one sample, sequenced in a study of long-term antiretroviral therapy in people with HIV. Method: immunoSEQ multiplex PCR; TCRdb's copy keeps in-frame clones and lacks some. The table lists approximately 17,000 clones, 85% to 90% of them singletons. This sample comprised unsorted PBMCs, obtained 0.7 years before starting antiretroviral therapy. All receptors derive from a middle-aged man with HIV. The CDR3 runs from the conserved cysteine through the conserved F or W. Each record gives: D gene, J gene, V gene, clone size, CDR3 DNA, CDR3 protein. A D gene is named only where the DNA matches it firmly. Size is stated for part of the rows, as once, few or many counts, or as a class when the clone is expanded.

- TRBJ1-2 TRBV10-3 - TGTGCCATCAGTGACGGGGATGGCTACACCTTC CAISDGDGYTF
TRBD1 TRBJ2-7 TRBV9 - TGTGCCAGGACTGGGACAGGTCGTTATATAGGGTACGAGCAGTACTTC CARTGTGRYIGYEQYF
- TRBJ2-5 TRBV5-1 - TGCGCCAGCAGCACCGGACCCAGGGAAGAGACCCAGTACTTC CASSTGPREETQYF
- TRBJ2-7 TRBV19 - TGTGCCAGTAGTATCTCTAGGTCAGCGGTTAGCTCCTACGAGCAGTACTTC CASSISRSAVSSYEQYF
- TRBJ2-2 TRBV19 - TGTGCCAGTAACACGAAGAGGGGAGCCGCGAACACCGGGGAGCTGTTTTTT CASNTKRGAANTGELFF
TRBD1 TRBJ2-3 TRBV29-1 - TGCAGCGTCGACGACAGGGGTGCAGATACGCAGTATTTT CSVDDRGADTQYF
- TRBJ2-2 TRBV14 - TGTGCCAGCAGCCAAGAAGGGTTTTACGGGGAGCTGTTTTTT CASSQEGFYGELFF
TRBD2 TRBJ2-7 TRBV5-1 - TGCGCCAGCAGTCCTAGCGGGAGCCCCGGCTACTACGAGCAGTACTTC CASSPSGSPGYYEQYF
- TRBJ2-7 TRBV15 - TGTGCCACCAGCAGAGATTGGGGTAGGGGCAGGGGAAACGAGCAGTACTTC CATSRDWGRGRGNEQYF
TRBD1 TRBJ2-7 TRBV27 - TGTGCCAGCAGCTTCTCGACCAGGGGGACAAGCTCCTACGAGCAGTACTTC CASSFSTRGTSSYEQYF
- TRBJ1-2 TRBV18 - TGTGCCAGCTCACCAGACAGTAACTATGGCTACACCTTC CASSPDSNYGYTF
TRBD1 TRBJ1-5 TRBV30 - TGTGCCTGGAGTAAGGGGGCGACGAATCAGCCCCAGCATTTT CAWSKGATNQPQHF
TRBD2 TRBJ2-2 TRBV12-5 - TGTGCTAGTGGTACTGGACTAGCGGGGGGGCTTGGCACCGGGGAGCTGTTTTTT CASGTGLAGGLGTGELFF
- TRBJ2-1 TRBV14 - TGTGCCAGCAGTCTCACGGGCGACTCCTACAATGAGCAGTTCTTC CASSLTGDSYNEQFF
- TRBJ1-4 TRBV9 - TGTGCCAGCAGCGTAGCCGCCCTTGTAGGGACTAATGAAAAACTGTTTTTT CASSVAALVGTNEKLFF
- TRBJ1-1 TRBV18 - TGTGCCAGCTCACCGGCAGGGACGAACACTGAAGCTTTCTTT CASSPAGTNTEAFF
- TRBJ1-1 TRBV5-8 - TGTGCCAGCAGCCTGTCCAGTAACACTGAAGCTTTCTTT CASSLSSNTEAFF
- TRBJ1-6 TRBV4-1 - TGCGCCAGCAGCCCGGAGACACCTGGTTCACCCCTCCACTTT CASSPETPGSPLHF
- TRBJ2-1 TRBV6-5 - TGTGCCAGCAGTAACACAGGGACTACCTACAATGAGCAGTTCTTC CASSNTGTTYNEQFF
- TRBJ2-5 TRBV6-1 - TGTGCCAGCAGTGAATACACAGGGAGCGGGGAGACCCAGTACTTC CASSEYTGSGETQYF
TRBD2 TRBJ2-1 TRBV9 once TGTGCCAGCAGCTTCTGGAGCGGGACCCACAATGAGCAGTTCTTC CASSFWSGTHNEQFF
TRBD2 TRBJ2-2 TRBV5-4 - TGTGCCAGCAGCACACTAGCGGGGGGGAACACCGGGGAGCTGTTTTTT CASSTLAGGNTGELFF
- TRBJ1-5 TRBV9 - TGTGCCAGCAGCGGCCAGGGGTTAAGCAATCAGCCCCAGCATTTT CASSGQGLSNQPQHF
- TRBJ1-5 TRBV19 - TGTGCCAGTAGTATGGAGAGTCAGGATCAGCCCCAGCATTTT CASSMESQDQPQHF
- TRBJ1-3 TRBV4-3 - TGCGCCAGCAGCCAAAGGGCAGGGGAGGTTGGAAACACCATATATTTT CASSQRAGEVGNTIYF
- TRBJ2-3 TRBV19 - TGTGCCAGTAGTATTACAACTACTCCAGATACGCAGTATTTT CASSITTTPDTQYF
- TRBJ2-7 TRBV5-6 - TGTGCCAGCAGCTTGGGGACAGTTACGCAAGAGCAGTACTTC CASSLGTVTQEQYF
- TRBJ2-7 TRBV2 - TGTGCCAGCAGACCCCAGCGGCCCACTTCCTACGAGCAGTACTTC CASRPQRPTSYEQYF